Listed below are T cell receptor beta chains from one sample, sequenced in a study of siplizumab effects on memory and regulatory T cells. The repertoire was sequenced with immunoSEQ multiplex PCR; TCRdb's copy has only in-frame clones and lacks some. The sample includes about 99,000 clones, about 93% of them seen just once. Sequencing used Tregs sorted from blood. Receptors were obtained from a human donor in good health. Both conserved end residues are part of each CDR3. D genes are given only for firm matches. Expanded clones get a size class; other rows say once, few or many, or leave the size out.

14,TRBV5-1,TRBJ2-7,-,-,TGTGCCAGCAGCTTGGAGGGCAGGGTCTACGAGCAGTACTTC,CASSLEGRVYEQYF
20,TRBV30,TRBJ2-6,TRBD1,-,TGTGCCTGGAGACACTCAGGGGGCCGATCAGGGGGCTCTGGGGCCAACGTCCTGACTTTC,CAWRHSGGRSGGSGANVLTF
14,TRBV5-4,TRBJ2-5,-,-,TGTGCCAGCAGCTTAGGACGATCACAAGAGACCCAGTACTTC,CASSLGRSQETQYF
14,TRBV7-2,TRBJ2-1,-,-,TGTGCCAGCAGCCAGAGTTACAGGGGGGGTGAGCAGTTCTTC,CASSQSYRGGEQFF
16,TRBV5-1,TRBJ1-1,-,-,TGCGCCAGCAGCTTGGGTACGGGGCGCGGTAACACTGAAGCTTTCTTT,CASSLGTGRGNTEAFF
14,TRBV9,TRBJ2-3,-,-,TGTGCCAGCAGCTACGGGGGCCGGGCAGATACGCAGTATTTT,CASSYGGRADTQYF
12,TRBV25-1,TRBJ1-3,-,-,TGTGCCAGCAGGCTGCGTTATGACACCATATATTTT,CASRLRYDTIYF
16,TRBV4-1,TRBJ2-7,-,once,TGCGCCAGCAGCCAAGATACCAGGGTAGGATACTACGAGCAGTACTTC,CASSQDTRVGYYEQYF
14,TRBV4-2,TRBJ2-3,-,-,TGTGCCAGCAGCAGCCGAGCAGGGACAGATACGCAGTATTTT,CASSSRAGTDTQYF
17,TRBV27,TRBJ1-6,-,-,TGTGCCAGCAGTTTAAGAGTAGGGGTGGCCTATAATTCACCCCTCCACTTT,CASSLRVGVAYNSPLHF
12,TRBV5-1,TRBJ2-3,-,few,TGCGCCAGCAGCTCAGGGTCAGATACGCAGTATTTT,CASSSGSDTQYF
14,TRBV5-1,TRBJ2-7,TRBD2,-,TGCGCCAGCAGCTTGGGCGGGGGAACCTACGAGCAGTACTTC,CASSLGGGTYEQYF
12,TRBV27,TRBJ2-4,-,-,TGTGCCACCAAGTCCATGGGGCACATTCAGTACTTC,CATKSMGHIQYF
14,TRBV5-1,TRBJ1-2,TRBD1,-,TGCGCCAGCAGCTTGTCCAACGCAGGGGGTGTGGGGACCTTC,CASSLSNAGGVGTF
15,TRBV13,TRBJ1-1,-,-,TGTGCCAGCAGCTCAAACGGACGGATGAACACTGAAGCTTTCTTT,CASSSNGRMNTEAFF
10,TRBV7-9,TRBJ1-4,-,-,TGTGCCAGCAGCTCAGAAAAACTGTTTTTT,CASSSEKLFF
14,TRBV4-3,TRBJ2-5,-,-,TGCGCCAGCAGCCAAGGGCTCAACCAAGAGACCCAGTACTTC,CASSQGLNQETQYF
15,TRBV7-3,TRBJ2-1,-,-,TGTGCCAGCAGCTTACTCGGGACCTCCTTCAATGAGCAGTTCTTC,CASSLLGTSFNEQFF
14,TRBV6-1,TRBJ2-1,TRBD1,-,TGTGCCAGCAGGCGCCTCGGACAGGGCAATGAGCAGTTCTTC,CASRRLGQGNEQFF
13,TRBV27,TRBJ1-1,-,-,TGTGCCAGCAGTTCCACCTTGAACACTGAAGCTTTCTTT,CASSSTLNTEAFF
15,TRBV11-3,TRBJ2-2,-,-,TGTGCCAGCAGCTTATTTCTTGTGGACACCGGGGAGCTGTTTTTT,CASSLFLVDTGELFF
17,TRBV18,TRBJ2-7,TRBD2,-,TGTGCCAGCTCACCCCCTACCGGGACTAGCGGATCCTACGAGCAGTACTTC,CASSPPTGTSGSYEQYF
15,TRBV9,TRBJ2-7,TRBD2,-,TGTGCCAGCAGCGTAGGTCTAGCGGGCCAAGGGGAGCAGTACTTC,CASSVGLAGQGEQYF
13,TRBV4-1,TRBJ1-3,TRBD1,-,TGCGCCAGCAGCCGGGGACAGAGAAACACCATATATTTT,CASSRGQRNTIYF
13,TRBV10-3,TRBJ1-5,-,-,TGTGCCATCAGCGGGGGCCCGGGTCAGCCCCAGCATTTT,CAISGGPGQPQHF
17,TRBV11-3,TRBJ2-2,TRBD2,-,TGTGCCAGCAGCAGAGGGACTAGACATTGGAACACCGGGGAGCTGTTTTTT,CASSRGTRHWNTGELFF
14,TRBV6-5,TRBJ1-1,-,-,TGTGCCAGCAGCCGAAACACCAGGAACACTGAAGCTTTCTTT,CASSRNTRNTEAFF
19,TRBV6-1,TRBJ1-6,-,-,TGTGCCAGCAGTGTCTTCAAAATCATCCGGGGACGGTGGAATTCACCCCTCCACTTT,CASSVFKIIRGRWNSPLHF
14,TRBV2,TRBJ1-2,-,once,TGTGCCAGCAGTGATGTGGGGGCGACTGATGGCTACACCTTC,CASSDVGATDGYTF
14,TRBV30,TRBJ2-7,-,-,TGTGCCTGGAGTGTAGGCAGGGACTCCTACGAGCAGTACTTC,CAWSVGRDSYEQYF
15,TRBV11-2,TRBJ1-6,-,-,TGTGCCAGCAGCTTAAGGGGCCCTACTAATTCACCCCTCCACTTT,CASSLRGPTNSPLHF
16,TRBV4-2,TRBJ2-4,-,-,TGTGCCAGCAGCCAAGCCCCCAGTGGCGCCAAAAACATTCAGTACTTC,CASSQAPSGAKNIQYF
14,TRBV7-2,TRBJ1-4,-,-,TGTGCCAGCAGCCCCGGGTACATTAATGAAAAACTGTTTTTT,CASSPGYINEKLFF
13,TRBV29-1,TRBJ1-5,-,-,TGCAGCGTGGCTACAGGGTTCAATCAGCCCCAGCATTTT,CSVATGFNQPQHF
11,TRBV2,TRBJ1-2,-,-,TGTGCCAGCAGTGAAGGGTATGGCTACACCTTC,CASSEGYGYTF
15,TRBV7-9,TRBJ2-5,-,-,TGTGCCAGCAGCTTTGATAGTAGAGACCAAGAGACCCAGTACTTC,CASSFDSRDQETQYF
14,TRBV7-9,TRBJ1-4,-,-,TGTGCCAGCAGCGCAGCGGGGGTTGGGCAAAAACTGTTTTTT,CASSAAGVGQKLFF
14,TRBV18,TRBJ2-1,TRBD2,-,TGTGCCAGCCGACCCGCTAGCGGGGTTAATGAGCAGTTCTTC,CASRPASGVNEQFF
18,TRBV18,TRBJ2-7,TRBD1,-,TGTGCCAGCTCAGCGATCCCGGGACAGGGAATGGGGGGCTACGAGCAGTACTTC,CASSAIPGQGMGGYEQYF
15,TRBV5-1,TRBJ2-2,-,-,TGCGCCAGCAGCCCTTTCGGGGGGCTGACCGGGGAGCTGTTTTTT,CASSPFGGLTGELFF
14,TRBV7-8,TRBJ2-7,-,-,TGTGCCAGCAGCTTAGGGAGGGGTCGCTACGAGCAGTACTTC,CASSLGRGRYEQYF
15,TRBV19,TRBJ2-4,-,-,TGTGCTACTGGAAACCGGGACCCCGGCAAAAACATTCAGTACTTC,CATGNRDPGKNIQYF
15,TRBV27,TRBJ1-2,TRBD1,-,TGTGCCAGCAGGCGACGCTCACAGGGGAACTATGGCTACACCTTC,CASRRRSQGNYGYTF
15,TRBV6-6,TRBJ1-2,TRBD1,once,TGTGCCAGCAGCCCAAGCGGGACAGGCAGCTATGGCTACACCTTC,CASSPSGTGSYGYTF
15,TRBV9,TRBJ1-3,-,-,TGTGCCAGCAGCGCAGAGACAGACTCTGGAAACACCATATATTTT,CASSAETDSGNTIYF
17,TRBV11-3,TRBJ2-5,TRBD2,-,TGTGCCAGCAGCCTTGGGGTTGCGGGAGGGCCGCAAGAGACCCAGTACTTC,CASSLGVAGGPQETQYF
15,TRBV4-3,TRBJ1-4,-,-,TGCGCCAGCAGCCAGAACCGGGGGATCGGAGAGGAACTGTTTTTT,CASSQNRGIGEELFF
15,TRBV11-3,TRBJ2-3,-,-,TGTGCCAGCAGCTTACCATCTCTTGGCACAGATACGCAGTATTTT,CASSLPSLGTDTQYF
12,TRBV4-2,TRBJ1-1,-,-,TGTGCCAGCAGCCATGACAAAGGTGAAGCTTTCTTT,CASSHDKGEAFF
13,TRBV6-6,TRBJ2-5,TRBD2,-,TGTGCCAGCATGGGCGGGAGGATCGAGACCCAGTACTTC,CASMGGRIETQYF
14,TRBV5-1,TRBJ2-3,-,once,TGCGCCAGCAGCTTGGAGGGTAGAGAAGATACGCAGTATTTT,CASSLEGREDTQYF
14,TRBV9,TRBJ1-4,-,-,TGTGCCAGCAGCGTCAGACAGTCTGCCGAAAAACTGTTTTTT,CASSVRQSAEKLFF
14,TRBV10-3,TRBJ2-3,TRBD1,-,TGTGCCACCGCGACAGGGGGTGGTCCAGATACGCAGTATTTT,CATATGGGPDTQYF
11,TRBV2,TRBJ1-1,-,-,TGTGCCAGCCGACGTGGGGCCCGCGCTTTCTTT,CASRRGARAFF
14,TRBV6-5,TRBJ1-1,-,-,TGTGCCAGCAGTTACGGGGCAGGTAACACTGAAGCTTTCTTT,CASSYGAGNTEAFF
14,TRBV2,TRBJ1-6,-,-,TGTGCCAGCAGTCGGGACGCCGGCAATTCACCCCTCCACTTT,CASSRDAGNSPLHF
14,TRBV4-3,TRBJ2-1,-,-,TGCGCCAGCAGCCAGGATAAGGGACGCAATGAGCAGTTCTTC,CASSQDKGRNEQFF